Shown below are 22 T cell receptor beta chains from a single sample sequenced in a study of spatial heterogeneity in lung cancer. Whole-study results and caveats: How many expanded intratumoral alpha and beta TCRs were present tracked the tumor mutation count, which was a count of nonsynonymous mutations.

In TCRdb, the 5' RACE reads were re-called with MiXCR into one record per CDR3 protein. The table has 100,000 to 110,000 distinct CDR3 sequences, 3.5% to 5% seen once. Documented time point: sample taken at primary tumor resection. These receptors lack a known antigen. Material: lung tumor tissue, obtained at surgery. The receptors were sampled from a male donor with early-stage non-small cell lung cancer.

This clonotype was recorded many times. Written as DNA, the CDR3 is TGTGCCACCAAAACTACTGATGATGAAGCTTTCTTT. Translating gives CATKTTDDEAFF. The chain couples TRBV10-3 to TRBJ1-1, with unresolved D. This CDR3 is 12 amino acids long. Germline V gene sequence: CDR1 ENHRY, CDR2 SYGVKD. V dropped 10 bases and J dropped 7 bases, with 16 bases sitting between them.

The J gene is TRBJ1-1, the V gene TRBV6-5; D is perhaps TRBD1 (5 bases). Germline assignment: CDR1 MNHEY and CDR2 SVGAGI. The CDR3 runs to 14 residues. The germline V and J ends were trimmed by 6 bases and 6 bases, with 17 bases remaining between them. The chain's CDR3 is CASRRAQGWAEAFF. In DNA, the CDR3 is TGTGCCAGCAGACGAGCGCAGGGTTGGGCTGAAGCTTTCTTT.

This clonotype was detected ten times or more. The chain has TRBV6-5 and TRBJ2-7; the D is unclear. V dropped 8 bases and J dropped 7 bases, with 12 bases sitting between them. The germline CDR1 and CDR2 sequences are MNHEY and SVGAGI. The CDR3 sequence is 11 residues long. CDR3 amino acids: CASRTGREQYF. In DNA form, the CDR3 reads TGTGCCAGCCGTACCGGCCGGGAGCAGTACTTC.

This clonotype was recorded at least ten times. The chain carries TRBV7-9 and TRBJ1-2; no clear D. CDR1 and CDR2 from the germline V gene are SEHNR and FQNEAQ (reference sequence). The V end was cut by 4 bases, the J end by 4 bases, with 13 bases between. This CDR3 contains 14 residues. CDR3 DNA sequence: TGTGCCAGCAGCTCTTGGGAGGGTGGCTATGGCTACACCTTC. Its protein is CASSSWEGGYGYTF.

This clonotype appeared many times. The chain is built from TRBV28 and TRBJ1-1; 9 nucleotides agree with TRBD1. CDR3 length equals 14 residues. Losses at the gene ends were 6 bases for V and 5 bases for J; bases not matched to a gene: 7. CDR1 MDHEN and CDR2 SYDVKM come from the germline V gene. Here the CDR3 reads CASSTYRGQTEAFF. The CDR3 nucleotides are TGTGCCAGCAGCACTTACAGGGGGCAAACTGAAGCTTTCTTT.

The sample holds many counts of this clonotype. The chain joins TRBV4-1 to TRBJ1-5; 8 bases align to TRBD1. Germline V lookup: CDR1 MGHRA, CDR2 YSYEKL. The CDR3 sequence is 14 residues long. Losses at the gene ends were 3 bases for V and 5 bases for J; bases not matched to a gene: 3. CDR3: CASSQDRVYQPQHF. The DNA for the CDR3 is TGCGCCAGCAGCCAGGACAGGGTTTATCAGCCCCAGCATTTT.

This clonotype appeared many times. This chain uses TRBV28 with TRBJ2-3; D assignment may be TRBD1 or TRBD2 (5 bases each). Germline values: CDR1 MDHEN, CDR2 SYDVKM. The V end lost 6 bases, the J end lost 1 base, and 17 bases lay between the germline ends. This CDR3 comprises 16 residues. The chain's CDR3 is CASSTLGRVGTDTQYF. CDR3 nucleotides: TGTGCCAGCAGCACCCTGGGGCGGGTGGGCACAGATACGCAGTATTTT.

At least ten counts were recorded for this clonotype. This sequence joins TRBV28 and TRBJ1-2, with D hard to call. Germline values: CDR1 MDHEN, CDR2 SYDVKM. Trimming stripped 10 bases from V and 6 bases from J, with 15 bases between. The CDR3 runs to 12 residues. The CDR3 loop reads CATTGNFDGYTF. The CDR3 DNA follows: TGTGCCACCACCGGGAACTTCGATGGCTACACCTTC.

This clonotype was seen ten or more times. This sequence joins TRBV12-3 or TRBV12-4 and TRBJ1-1, with 10 bases matching TRBD1. The CDR3 runs to 17 residues. V lost 5 bases and J lost 4; bases outside the gene matches: 13. The CDR3 region is CASSPTGQGKWGTEAFF. Here the CDR3 DNA reads TGTGCCAGCAGTCCGACGGGACAGGGGAAGTGGGGCACTGAAGCTTTCTTT.

Ten or more counts support this clonotype. V and J are TRBV7-9 and TRBJ2-7, with D possibly being TRBD2 (5 bases). The CDR3 spans 14 residues. Trimming took 5 bases from V and 2 from J, leaving 13 bases between them. Germline CDR1 and CDR2: SEHNR and FQNEAQ (reference sequence). DNA of the CDR3: TGTGCCAGCAGCGAAACCGGGATCACCTACGAGCAGTACTTC. It translates to CASSETGITYEQYF. The full variable domain, completed using reference TRBV7-9 and TRBJ2-7, is DTGVSQNPRHKITKRGQNVTFRCDPISEHNRLYWYRQTLGQGPEFLTYFQNEAQLEKSRLLSDRFSAERPKGSFSTLEIQRTEQGDSAMYLCASSETGITYEQYFGPGTRLTVT.

This clonotype was seen many times. This rearrangement joins TRBV2 to TRBJ1-2; D possibly corresponds to TRBD1 (6 bases). CDR1 and CDR2 from the germline V gene are SNHLY and FYNNEI. The CDR3 extends over 14 amino acids. V was pared by 6 bases and J by 0 bases, with 11 bases between. CDR3 nucleotides: TGTGCCAGCAGCGGACAGAATGCTAACTATGGCTACACCTTC. This sequence encodes CASSGQNANYGYTF.

This clonotype appeared many times. The chain uses TRBV12-3 or TRBV12-4 and TRBJ1-2; D perhaps matches TRBD1 (6 bases). The length of the CDR3 is 12 residues. V shed 2 bases and J shed 6 bases, with 7 bases lying between them. The CDR3 is CASSLSGDGYTF. Written as DNA, the CDR3 is TGTGCCAGCAGTTTATCAGGGGATGGCTACACCTTC.

This clonotype was seen ten or more times. The V gene is TRBV28, the J gene TRBJ1-2; tentatively, D is TRBD1 (5 bases). CDR1 is MDHEN, CDR2 SYDVKM, per germline. CDR3 length: 16 amino acids. V was cut by 5 bases and J by 6 bases, with 22 bases left in between. CDR3 DNA sequence: TGTGCCAGCAGTACTCGCCGGGACGCCTTCGTCGATGGCTACACCTTC. This codes for CASSTRRDAFVDGYTF.

In this sample, this clonotype turned up many times. CDR3 DNA sequence: TGCAGTGCTAGAGGAAAAGCTAAGACCCAGCATTTT. Translating gives CSARGKAKTQHF. The chain employs TRBV20-1 and TRBJ1-5; D not certain. Trimming took 1 base from V and 11 from J, leaving 12 bases between them. CDR3 length: 12 amino acids. CDR1 is DFQATT and CDR2 is SNEGSKA in the germline V gene (reference sequence).

This clonotype has a count of ten or more. J is TRBJ1-6 and V is TRBV28; 8 bases are shared with TRBD1. Germline loops: CDR1 MDHEN, CDR2 SYDVKM. Unmatched junction bases numbered 4, after V lost 2 bases and J lost 4 bases. CDR3 size: 16 residues. CDR3 nucleotide sequence: TGTGCCAGCAGTTTAAAGAGGGACAGGTATAATTCACCCCTCCACTTT. Translation gives CASSLKRDRYNSPLHF.

This clonotype was counted at least ten times. The chain has TRBV20-1 and TRBJ1-5; D perhaps matches TRBD1 (6 bases). Germline lookup yields CDR1 DFQATT and CDR2 SNEGSKA (reference sequence). The CDR3 extends over 15 amino acids. The V end lost 6 bases, the J end lost 4 bases, and 19 bases lay between the germline ends. CDR3 bases: TGCAGTGCCCAAAGCCCAGGGGACAATAATCAGCCCCAGCATTTT. Translated: CSAQSPGDNNQPQHF.

With respect to this clonotype: A much more abundant neighbour one base away suggests this may be a read error. The chain couples TRBV28 to TRBJ2-2, with 7 positions matching TRBD2. The length of the CDR3 is 16 residues. Germline V gives CDR1 MDHEN, CDR2 SYDVKM. Trimming at V came to 9 bases and at J to 2 bases, leaving 12 bases not matched to a gene. This CDR3 is CASDGRLYTNTGELFF. The CDR3 DNA sequence: TGTGCCAGTGACGGGAGGCTTTATACTAACACCGGGGAGCTGTTTTTT. The variable domain in full, with the rest retrieved from reference TRBV28 and TRBJ2-2, is DVKVTQSSRYLVKRTGEKVFLECVQDMDHENMFWYRQDPGLGLRLIYFSYDVKMKEKGDIPEGYSVSREKKERFSLILESASTNQTSMYLCASDGRLYTNTGELFFGEGSRLTVL.

Ten or more counts support this clonotype. The rearrangement joins TRBV20-1 to TRBJ2-1; 16 bases agree with TRBD2. CDR3 length: 15 residues. The V gene end was trimmed by 3 bases and the J gene end by 9 bases; junction bases not matched to a gene: 5. Germline V gives CDR1 DFQATT, CDR2 SNEGSKA (reference sequence). The CDR3 protein is CSASEGLAGGREQFF. The CDR3 region has the DNA TGCAGTGCTAGTGAGGGACTAGCGGGAGGGCGTGAGCAGTTCTTC.

V gene TRBV7-9 combines with J gene TRBJ2-1, with D perhaps TRBD1 (6 bases). With 5 bases removed from V and 3 bases from J, the gap between germline ends came to 14 bases. The CDR3 has 15 amino acids. The V gene's germline CDR1 is SEHNR and CDR2 FQNEAQ (reference sequence). The DNA of the CDR3 is TGTGCCAGCAGCCTAGGACAGAGTTTCTACAATGAGCAGTTCTTC. Protein sequence: CASSLGQSFYNEQFF.

This clonotype was seen a handful of times. The V and J genes are TRBV28 and TRBJ2-7; D is perhaps TRBD1 (6 bases). The germline gives CDR1 MDHEN, CDR2 SYDVKM. V was cut by 3 bases and J by 5 bases, with 14 bases left in between. This CDR3 spans 14 amino acids. Here the CDR3 reads CASSLKARGNEQYF. In DNA, the CDR3 is TGTGCCAGCAGTTTGAAGGCCAGGGGAAACGAGCAGTACTTC.

This clonotype has a count of ten or more. The J gene is TRBJ1-1, the V gene TRBV5-6; D unclear. This CDR3 has 14 residues. Germline CDR1 and CDR2: SGHDT and YYEEEE. V was shortened by 0 bases and J by 6 bases, with 12 bases between the two germline ends. The CDR3 loop is CASSLGLQGSEAFF. The CDR3 nucleotides read TGTGCCAGCAGCTTGGGACTACAAGGTTCTGAAGCTTTCTTT.

In this sample, this clonotype turned up many times. This chain connects TRBV18 to TRBJ1-1; TRBD1 agrees at 7 bases. V was clipped by 0 bases and J by 4 bases; unmatched bases: 5. The CDR3 is 15 amino acids. Germline V gene sequence: CDR1 KGHSH, CDR2 LQKENI. The CDR3: CASSPPTGIITEAFF. CDR3 coding DNA: TGTGCCAGCTCACCACCGACAGGGATTATCACTGAAGCTTTCTTT.